Listed below are T cell receptor beta chains from one sample, sequenced in a study of CD8+CD57+ T cells in acquired aplastic anemia. TCRdb re-analysed the reads in MiXCR, keeping a single row per CDR3 protein. The top ten hold 1.1% of the sample, which has about 160,000 distinct CDR3 sequences, around 40% seen once. Sequenced material: sorted CD4+, CD8+, or CD8+CD57+ T cells (not recorded which) from PBMCs. Source of these receptors: a human donor in good health. Each CDR3 is given with its conserved first and last residue. The order of the fields is J gene, D gene, clone size, CDR3 length, V gene, CDR3 DNA, CDR3 protein. The D gene is left open where the match is weak. Only part of the rows carry a size: once, few, many, or a class if the clone is expanded.

TRBJ1-1	-	-	18	TRBV6-2/TRBV6-3	TGTGCCAGCAGTTACTCGACACCTTACCCCGAATTGAACACTGAAGCTTTCTTT	CASSYSTPYPELNTEAFF
TRBJ2-6	TRBD1	few	15	TRBV19	TGTGCCAGTAGGACAGGGGGGCTCCAGGCCAACGTCCTGACTTTC	CASRTGGLQANVLTF
TRBJ1-6	TRBD1	many	13	TRBV3-1	TGTGCCAGCAGTCAACAGGGGGCGCGTCCCCTCCACTTT	CASSQQGARPLHF
TRBJ1-2	TRBD1	many	14	TRBV7-9	TGTGCCAGCAGCTTAGCCGGGACAGGGAATGGCTACACCTTC	CASSLAGTGNGYTF
TRBJ1-2	-	-	13	TRBV7-8	TGTGCCAGCAGAGGCCCCGCTAACTATGGCTACACCTTC	CASRGPANYGYTF
TRBJ1-6	-	many	17	TRBV7-9	TGTGCCAGCAGCCGTAGTAGCCCCAGGCAGGGGAATTCACCCCTCCACTTT	CASSRSSPRQGNSPLHF
TRBJ2-5	-	-	16	TRBV7-2	TGTGCCAGCAGCCCCCACGGGTGGGGCCAGGGAGAGACCCAGTACTTC	CASSPHGWGQGETQYF
TRBJ2-7	-	many	15	TRBV5-1	TGCGCCAGCAGCTTGGCCGGGGATTTACGATACGAGCAGTACTTC	CASSLAGDLRYEQYF
TRBJ1-2	-	-	11	TRBV28	TGTGCCAGCAGTTCGTGGTATGGCTACACCTTC	CASSSWYGYTF
TRBJ2-3	TRBD2	many	17	TRBV6-1	TGTGCCAGCAGTCCGCCGACGGCAGCGGGGGAACCAGATACGCAGTATTTT	CASSPPTAAGEPDTQYF
TRBJ2-5	-	-	15	TRBV15	TGTGCCACCAGCAGAGATCGGCTAGGGATAGAGACCCAGTACTTC	CATSRDRLGIETQYF
TRBJ1-2	TRBD1	many	13	TRBV29-1	TGCAGCGTTGGGGGGACAGGGGTAGGAGGCTACACCTTC	CSVGGTGVGGYTF
TRBJ2-2	-	many	18	TRBV20-1	TGCAGTGCTAGAGCCCCGTTTTGGGCATCCGAGGAGCCCGGGGAGCTGTTTTTT	CSARAPFWASEEPGELFF
TRBJ1-2	-	-	12	TRBV9	TGTGCCAGTGGCGGACGCAGCGGGGGCTACACCTTC	CASGGRSGGYTF
TRBJ1-6	TRBD1	-	15	TRBV30	TGTGCCTGGGGCGGATTGACAGGGGGGAATTCACCCCTCCACTTT	CAWGGLTGGNSPLHF
TRBJ2-7	-	many	14	TRBV7-3	TGTGCCAGCAGCCCTTCCCGGGGCACCTACGAGCAGTACTTC	CASSPSRGTYEQYF
TRBJ2-7	-	many	14	TRBV19	TGTGCCAGTAGTAGGCAGGTGAGCTCCTACGAGCAGTACTTC	CASSRQVSSYEQYF
TRBJ2-5	-	-	12	TRBV7-6	TGTGCCAGCAGCCTGACTCGAGTGACCCAGTACTTC	CASSLTRVTQYF
TRBJ2-7	TRBD2	many	13	TRBV12-3/TRBV12-4	TGTGCCAGCAGGGGGACTAGCGCCTACGAGCAGTACTTC	CASRGTSAYEQYF
TRBJ1-2	-	many	15	TRBV12-3/TRBV12-4	TGTGCCAGCAGTTTGATAGGGGAGCCTAACTATGGCTACACCTTC	CASSLIGEPNYGYTF
TRBJ2-3	-	many	14	TRBV24-1	TGTGCCACCAGTGATGCGACTAGCACAGATACGCAGTATTTT	CATSDATSTDTQYF
TRBJ2-6	-	many	14	TRBV20-1	TGCAGTGCTAAGGAGGGGGCTGGGGCCAACGTCCTGACTTTC	CSAKEGAGANVLTF
TRBJ2-7	-	once	15	TRBV7-9	TGTGCCAGCAGCTTTTACAGGCGATATCCCTACGAGCAGTACTTC	CASSFYRRYPYEQYF